The entry that follows covers one T cell receptor beta chain sequence. Its antigen is still unknown. Germline CDR1 and CDR2: MNHEY and SVGAGI. Trimming stripped 6 bases from V and 4 bases from J, with 15 bases between. This CDR3 is built from 14 residues. This sample was taken from a study of cytomegalovirus exposure and HLA in healthy donors. The protocol was immunoSEQ multiplex PCR, while the TCRdb copy is restricted to in-frame clones and leaves out a portion. Seen here are 150,000 to 200,000 clones, about 89% observed once, and the top ten hold 6.5% to 7.5%. Study-wide results and caveats: Some public TCRs appeared in many individuals, while most sequences were rare.

The sequenced sample consisted of PBMCs. The chain recombines TRBV6-5 with TRBJ2-5; tentatively, D is TRBD2 (5 bases). The clonotype comes from a man aged 25-45 years in good health and CMV-seropositive. CDR3 in amino acids: CASRARGGPETQYF. CDR3 DNA: TGTGCCAGCAGAGCCCGTGGAGGTCCAGAGACCCAGTACTTC.